The next 18 T cell receptor beta chains were all read from a single sample in a study of CD8 T cells in ankylosing spondylitis. TCRdb used MiXCR to reprocess the 5' RACE reads, holding one entry per CDR3 protein. This table holds about 160,000 distinct CDR3 sequences, 8.5% to 10% found once. Sequencing was done on a sample of blood, either unsorted or a sorted T cell fraction (not recorded which). These receptors came from a female donor with ankylosing spondylitis or in good health (not recorded which).

This clonotype was counted many times. The chain carries TRBV29-1 and TRBJ2-2; D is uncertain. The germline V gene has CDR1 SQVTM and CDR2 ANQGSEA. The CDR3 spans 11 residues. V dropped 7 bases and J dropped 3 bases, with 6 bases sitting between them. The CDR3 spells CSAEHTGELFF. In DNA, the CDR3 is TGCAGCGCGGAACACACCGGGGAGCTGTTTTTT.

This clonotype was recorded many times. The genes are TRBV29-1 and TRBJ2-2; TRBD2 is a possible D gene (5 bases). This CDR3 contains 14 residues. The V gene lost 4 bases and the J gene lost 1 base, with 10 bases spanning the gap. Germline V gene sequence: CDR1 SQVTM, CDR2 ANQGSEA. CDR3 region: CSVVATRNTGELFF. In nucleotides, the CDR3 is TGCAGCGTTGTGGCTACTAGGAACACCGGGGAGCTGTTTTTT.

In this sample, this clonotype turned up a few times. The gene calls are TRBV4-3 and TRBJ1-1; D unresolved. The CDR3 is made up of 15 amino acids. The V end was cut by 0 bases, the J end by 1 base, with 9 bases between. Per germline, CDR1 LGHNA and CDR2 YSLEER. The CDR3 loop reads CASSQDWSGNTEAFF. For the CDR3, the DNA is TGCGCCAGCAGCCAAGATTGGTCAGGGAACACTGAAGCTTTCTTT.

V usage is TRBV11-2 and J usage is TRBJ1-1; TRBD1 aligns across 7 bases. With V trimmed by 4 bases and J by 1 base, 9 bases remained unmatched. The V gene's germline CDR1 is SGHAT and CDR2 FQNNGV. CDR3 size: 16 residues. The CDR3 is CASSYTYGQENTEAFF. As DNA, the CDR3 is TGTGCCAGCAGCTATACCTACGGACAGGAGAACACTGAAGCTTTCTTT.

This clonotype was picked up many times. The rearrangement links TRBV25-1 to TRBJ2-1; 9 nucleotides line up with TRBD1. The germline gives CDR1 MGHDK, CDR2 SYGVNS. The CDR3 extends over 12 amino acids. V lost 7 bases to trimming and J lost 9 bases; unmatched junction nucleotides: 4. The DNA for the CDR3 is TGTGCCAGCACAGGACAGGGGAGTGAGCAGTTCTTC. It is translated as CASTGQGSEQFF.

The CDR3 DNA reads TGTGCCAGCAGTTATTCAAGTACTGGACTAGCGAGCTCCTACGAGCAGTACTTC. Residues: CASSYSSTGLASSYEQYF. J is TRBJ2-7 and V is TRBV27, with TRBD2 matching 9 bases. This CDR3 region has 18 residues. CDR1 and CDR2 from the germline V gene are MNHEY and SMNVEV (reference sequence). J was trimmed by 0 bases and V by 4 bases; bases with no gene match: 13.

This clonotype was seen at least ten times. The genes are TRBV5-5 and TRBJ2-1; weak D call: TRBD2 (6 bases). Germline V gives CDR1 SGHKS, CDR2 YYEKEE (reference sequence). This CDR3 has 16 amino acids. With 2 bases removed from V and 7 bases from J, the gap between germline ends came to 19 bases. CDR3 protein: CASSFPSAYPGNEQFF. The DNA of the CDR3 is TGTGCCAGCAGCTTCCCTAGCGCCTACCCAGGGAATGAGCAGTTCTTC.

This clonotype showed up just a few times. The chain employs TRBV20-1 and TRBJ1-4, with D uncertain. V was trimmed by 1 base and J by 7 bases, leaving 16 bases between them. There are 15 residues in the CDR3. In germline, CDR1 is DFQATT, CDR2 SNEGSKA (reference sequence). The CDR3 here is CSARGLQLMSEKLFF. The CDR3 bases are TGCAGTGCTAGAGGTTTACAGCTAATGTCTGAAAAACTGTTTTTT.

This clonotype was picked up a small number of times. The chain links TRBV4-3 to TRBJ2-1, with TRBD1 matching over 7 bases. In germline, CDR1 is LGHNA, CDR2 YSLEER. CDR3 length: 13 amino acids. V gave up 2 bases and J gave up 7 bases; unmatched junction bases: 2. CDR3 region: CASSQQGENEQFF. CDR3 DNA: TGCGCCAGCAGCCAACAGGGGGAGAATGAGCAGTTCTTC.

This clonotype has only a few counts. The chain joins TRBV9 to TRBJ1-2; 9 nucleotides align to TRBD1. The length of the CDR3 is 16 residues. The trim removed 3 bases at V and 5 bases at J, leaving 11 bases unmatched. Germline CDR1 SGDLS, CDR2 YYNGEE. This CDR3 is CASSDSRDRDWYGYTF. The CDR3 DNA follows: TGTGCCAGCAGCGATTCCCGGGACAGGGACTGGTATGGCTACACCTTC.

This clonotype was picked up a small number of times. This chain joins TRBV7-8 and TRBJ2-3; 10 bases fit TRBD1. The CDR3 is 15 amino acids. CDR1 and CDR2 from the germline V gene are SGHVS and FQNEAQ. J lost 1 base, V lost 5 bases, and 3 bases had no gene match. The CDR3 DNA follows: TGTGCCAGCAGCATCGGGACAGGGGGCACAGATACGCAGTATTTT. Residues: CASSIGTGGTDTQYF.

The chain links TRBV9 to TRBJ2-2; 14 positions match TRBD2. Germline lookup yields CDR1 SGDLS and CDR2 YYNGEE. The J segment lost 10 bases and the V segment lost 3 bases, leaving 5 bases of the junction unmatched. The CDR3 spans 15 residues. The CDR3 nucleotides are TGTGCCAGCAGCGCCCGACTAGCGGGAGGGGAGGAGCTGTTTTTT. This translates into CASSARLAGGEELFF.

This clonotype has at least ten counts. This chain uses TRBV6-5 with TRBJ1-3; weak D call: TRBD1 (6 bases). Germline lookup yields CDR1 MNHEY and CDR2 SVGAGI. Trimming pared 4 bases from V and 10 bases from J, leaving 17 bases between. This CDR3 spans 14 amino acids. This CDR3 reads CASSFLSRQETIYF. The CDR3 DNA follows: TGTGCCAGCAGTTTCCTATCAAGACAGGAAACCATATATTTT.

This chain uses TRBV7-6 with TRBJ1-2, with D tentatively TRBD1 (6 bases). V was trimmed by 5 bases and J by 7 bases, leaving 11 bases between them. The CDR3 loop spans 12 amino acids. Germline V CDR1 and CDR2: SGHVS, FNYEAQ. CDR3 nucleotides: TGTGCCAGCAGCGAGGAGGGGGGTGGCTACACCTTC. Translation: CASSEEGGGYTF. The entire variable domain, with the rest obtained from reference TRBV7-6 and TRBJ1-2, is as follows: GAGVSQSPRYKVTKRGQDVALRCDPISGHVSLYWYRQALGQGPEFLTYFNYEAQQDKSGLPNDRFSAERPEGSISTLTIQRTEQRDSAMYRCASSEEGGGYTFGSGTRLTVV.

V usage is TRBV29-1 and J usage is TRBJ2-7; the match to TRBD1 covers 7 bases. CDR1 and CDR2 from the germline V gene are SQVTM and ANQGSEA. The J segment lost 1 base and the V segment lost 3 bases, leaving 9 bases of the junction unmatched. CDR3 length: 15 residues. CDR3 bases: TGCAGCGTTGAGGGGGACAGCCCTACTTCCTACGAGCAGTACTTC. Translation gives CSVEGDSPTSYEQYF.

This clonotype was seen only a few times. The rearrangement uses TRBV27 and TRBJ2-3, with 8 bases identical to TRBD2. The germline V gene encodes CDR1 MNHEY and CDR2 SMNVEV (reference sequence). V was pared by 5 bases and J by 5 bases, with 15 bases of the junction left unmatched. This CDR3 region has 17 residues. Here the CDR3 DNA reads TGTGCCAGCAGTCCCAAAAGGCGGGAGGCGGGGGTAGATACGCAGTATTTT. Amino acids: CASSPKRREAGVDTQYF.

The rearrangement uses TRBV6-1 and TRBJ2-5, with 14 bases aligning to TRBD2. The J segment lost 4 bases and the V segment lost 4 bases, leaving 2 bases of the junction unmatched. Germline CDR1 MNHNS, CDR2 SASEGT. CDR3 length: 15 residues. In nucleotides, the CDR3 is TGTGCCAGCAGTGTGGGACTAGCGGGAGTAGAGACCCAGTACTTC. Amino acids: CASSVGLAGVETQYF.

This clonotype was picked up many times. The chain recombines TRBV7-2 with TRBJ2-7; the D gene is possibly TRBD2 (5 bases). Germline V gene lookup returns CDR1 SGHTA and CDR2 FQGNSA. V lost 2 bases, J lost 6 bases, and 14 bases lay in between. The CDR3 has 14 residues. The CDR3 spells CASSLTTTTFEQYF. The CDR3 DNA reads TGTGCCAGCAGCTTAACGACTACAACCTTCGAGCAGTACTTC.